The table lists the clone carrying this T cell receptor (beta chain) with many counts. V shed 4 bases and J shed 7 bases, with 15 bases lying between them. The CDR3 contains 14 residues. Germline CDR1 is SGHRS and CDR2 is YFSETQ. Unique molecular identifiers featured in how the TCRbeta library was prepared. TCRdb reprocessed the PCR reads via MiXCR and lists one record per CDR3 protein. This sample has over 200,000 distinct CDR3 sequences, with around 9.9% found just once. The data are from a study of T-cell reconstitution after alpha-beta-depleted transplantation in children. The receptor comes from a child under two years old with acute myeloid leukemia, due to receive a stem cell transplant. This specimen was PBMCs, taken before TCRalphabeta/CD19-depleted stem cell transplant. The chain joins TRBV5-1 to TRBJ2-1; perhaps D is TRBD1 or TRBD2 (5 bases each). As DNA, the CDR3 is TGCGCCAGCAGCGTCCAGGGACCCCCAAATGAGCAGTTCTTC. Translating it yields CASSVQGPPNEQFF.